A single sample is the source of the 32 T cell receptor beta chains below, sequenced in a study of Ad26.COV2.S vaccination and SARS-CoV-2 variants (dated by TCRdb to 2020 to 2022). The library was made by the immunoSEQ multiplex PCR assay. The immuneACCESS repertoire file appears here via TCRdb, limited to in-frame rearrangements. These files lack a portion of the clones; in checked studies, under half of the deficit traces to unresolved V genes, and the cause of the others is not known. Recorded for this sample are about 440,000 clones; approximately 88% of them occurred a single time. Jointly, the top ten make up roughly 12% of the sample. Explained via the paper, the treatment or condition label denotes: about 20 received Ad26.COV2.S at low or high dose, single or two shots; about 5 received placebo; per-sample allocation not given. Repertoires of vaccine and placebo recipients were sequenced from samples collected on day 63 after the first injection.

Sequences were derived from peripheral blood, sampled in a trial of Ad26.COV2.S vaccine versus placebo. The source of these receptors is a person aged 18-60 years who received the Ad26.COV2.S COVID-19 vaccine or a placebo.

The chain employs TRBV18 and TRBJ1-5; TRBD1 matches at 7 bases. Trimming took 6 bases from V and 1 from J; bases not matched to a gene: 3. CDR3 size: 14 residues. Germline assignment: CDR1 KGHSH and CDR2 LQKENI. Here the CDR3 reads CASSRDRSNQPQHF. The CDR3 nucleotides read TGTGCCAGCTCCAGGGACAGAAGCAATCAGCCCCAGCATTTT.

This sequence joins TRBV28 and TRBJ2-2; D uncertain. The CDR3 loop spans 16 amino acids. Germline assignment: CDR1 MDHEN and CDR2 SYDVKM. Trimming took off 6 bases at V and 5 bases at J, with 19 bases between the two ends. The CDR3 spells CASSPSPGLRTGELFF. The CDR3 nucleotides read TGTGCCAGCAGCCCCTCCCCCGGGTTGAGGACCGGGGAGCTGTTTTTT.

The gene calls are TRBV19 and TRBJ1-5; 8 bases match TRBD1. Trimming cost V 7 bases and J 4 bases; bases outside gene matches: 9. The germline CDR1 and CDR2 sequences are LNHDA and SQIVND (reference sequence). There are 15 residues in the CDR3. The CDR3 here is CASTWTGLLNQPQHF. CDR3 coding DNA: TGTGCCAGTACTTGGACAGGGCTTCTTAATCAGCCCCAGCATTTT. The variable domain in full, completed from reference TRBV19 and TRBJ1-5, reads DGGITQSPKYLFRKEGQNVTLSCEQNLNHDAMYWYRQDPGQGLRLIYYSQIVNDFQKGDIAEGYSVSREKKESFPLTVTSAQKNPTAFYLCASTWTGLLNQPQHFGDGTRLSIL.

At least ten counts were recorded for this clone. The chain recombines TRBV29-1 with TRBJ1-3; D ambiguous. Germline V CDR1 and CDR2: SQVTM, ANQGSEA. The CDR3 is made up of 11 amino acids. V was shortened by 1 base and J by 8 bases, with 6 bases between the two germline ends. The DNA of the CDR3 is TGCAGCGTTGAAGTCGGTCACACCATATATTTT. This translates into CSVEVGHTIYF.

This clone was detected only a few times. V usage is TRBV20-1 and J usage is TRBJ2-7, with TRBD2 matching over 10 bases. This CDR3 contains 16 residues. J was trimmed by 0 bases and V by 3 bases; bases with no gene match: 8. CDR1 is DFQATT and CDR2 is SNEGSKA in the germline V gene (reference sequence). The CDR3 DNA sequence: TGCAGTGCTAGTGGGTCCAGCGGGAGGGCCTCCTACGAGCAGTACTTC. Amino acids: CSASGSSGRASYEQYF.

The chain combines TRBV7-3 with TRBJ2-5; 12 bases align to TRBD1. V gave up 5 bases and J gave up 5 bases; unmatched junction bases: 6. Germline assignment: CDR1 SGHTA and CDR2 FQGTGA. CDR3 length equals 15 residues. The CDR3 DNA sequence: TGTGCCAGCAGCCGGGACAGGGGGCCTATGGAGACCCAGTACTTC. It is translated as CASSRDRGPMETQYF.

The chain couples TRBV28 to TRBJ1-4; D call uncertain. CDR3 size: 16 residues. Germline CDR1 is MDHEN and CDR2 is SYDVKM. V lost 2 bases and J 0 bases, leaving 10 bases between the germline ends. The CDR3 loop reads CASSLRALATNEKLFF. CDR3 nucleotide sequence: TGTGCCAGCAGTTTAAGGGCCCTTGCAACTAATGAAAAACTGTTTTTT. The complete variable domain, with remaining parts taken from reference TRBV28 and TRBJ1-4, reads DVKVTQSSRYLVKRTGEKVFLECVQDMDHENMFWYRQDPGLGLRLIYFSYDVKMKEKGDIPEGYSVSREKKERFSLILESASTNQTSMYLCASSLRALATNEKLFFGSGTQLSVL.

The CDR3: CASSFWGQGLGQHF. In DNA, the CDR3 is TGTGCCAGCAGTTTCTGGGGCCAGGGACTTGGCCAGCATTTT. The V call is TRBV28, the J call TRBJ1-5; tentatively, D is TRBD1 (5 bases). Trimming removed 3 bases at V and 12 bases at J, with 18 bases between. From germline, CDR1 is MDHEN and CDR2 SYDVKM. There are 14 residues in the CDR3.

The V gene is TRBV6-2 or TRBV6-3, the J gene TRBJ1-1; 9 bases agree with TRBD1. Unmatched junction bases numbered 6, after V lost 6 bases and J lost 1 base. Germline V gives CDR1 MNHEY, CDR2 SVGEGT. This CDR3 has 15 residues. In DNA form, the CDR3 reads TGTGCCAGCAGCGAATGGGGACAGGGGAACACTGAAGCTTTCTTT. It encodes CASSEWGQGNTEAFF.

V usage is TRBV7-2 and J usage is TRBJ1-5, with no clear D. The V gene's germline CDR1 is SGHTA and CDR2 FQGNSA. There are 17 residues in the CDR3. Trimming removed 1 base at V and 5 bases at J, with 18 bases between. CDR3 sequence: CASSLVGLGGSYQPQHF. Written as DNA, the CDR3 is TGTGCCAGCAGCTTAGTCGGTTTAGGAGGGTCCTATCAGCCCCAGCATTTT.

CDR3 bases: TGCGCCAGCAGCGCCCCCGGGACCAGCTCCGGAGGGGACTCCTACAATGAGCAGTTCTTC. Translating it yields CASSAPGTSSGGDSYNEQFF. J is TRBJ2-1 and V is TRBV5-1; D possibly corresponds to TRBD2 (6 bases). Trimming removed 4 bases from V and 0 bases from J, with 26 bases in between. This CDR3 comprises 20 residues. Germline-derived CDR1 and CDR2 are SGHRS and YFSETQ. Complete variable domain (other parts from reference TRBV5-1 and TRBJ2-1): KAGVTQTPRYLIKTRGQQVTLSCSPISGHRSVSWYQQTPGQGLQFLFEYFSETQRNKGNFPGRFSGRQFSNSRSEMNVSTLELGDSALYLCASSAPGTSSGGDSYNEQFFGPGTRLTVL.

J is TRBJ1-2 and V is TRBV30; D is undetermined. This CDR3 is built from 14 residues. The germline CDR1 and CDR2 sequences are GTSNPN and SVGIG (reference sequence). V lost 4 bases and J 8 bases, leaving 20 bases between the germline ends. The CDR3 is CAWIRGGELGGYTF. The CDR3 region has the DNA TGTGCCTGGATTCGGGGTGGAGAACTCGGAGGCTACACCTTC.

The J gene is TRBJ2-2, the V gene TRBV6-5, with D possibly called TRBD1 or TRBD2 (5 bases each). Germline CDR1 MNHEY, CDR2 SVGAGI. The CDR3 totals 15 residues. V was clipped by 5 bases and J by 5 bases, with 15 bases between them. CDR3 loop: CASSRTGTRTGELFF. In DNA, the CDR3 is TGTGCCAGCAGTCGGACCGGGACGAGGACCGGGGAGCTGTTTTTT.

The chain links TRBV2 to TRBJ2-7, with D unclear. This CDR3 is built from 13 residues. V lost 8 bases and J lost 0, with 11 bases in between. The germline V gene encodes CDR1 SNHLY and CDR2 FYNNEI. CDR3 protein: CASEAASSYEQYF. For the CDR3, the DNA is TGTGCCAGCGAGGCAGCCTCCTCCTACGAGCAGTACTTC.

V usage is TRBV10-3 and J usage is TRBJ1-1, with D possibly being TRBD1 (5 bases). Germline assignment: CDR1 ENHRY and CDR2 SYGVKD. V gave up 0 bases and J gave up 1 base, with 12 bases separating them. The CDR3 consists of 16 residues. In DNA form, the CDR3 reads TGTGCCATCAGTGAGTCGGTAGGACACCAGAACACTGAAGCTTTCTTT. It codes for CAISESVGHQNTEAFF.

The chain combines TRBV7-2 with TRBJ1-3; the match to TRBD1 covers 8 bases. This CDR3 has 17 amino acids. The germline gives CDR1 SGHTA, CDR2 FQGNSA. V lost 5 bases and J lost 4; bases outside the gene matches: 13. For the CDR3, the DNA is TGTGCCAGCAGCGCGAGAGCCCAGGGGGCGAAGGGAAACACCATATATTTT. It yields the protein CASSARAQGAKGNTIYF.

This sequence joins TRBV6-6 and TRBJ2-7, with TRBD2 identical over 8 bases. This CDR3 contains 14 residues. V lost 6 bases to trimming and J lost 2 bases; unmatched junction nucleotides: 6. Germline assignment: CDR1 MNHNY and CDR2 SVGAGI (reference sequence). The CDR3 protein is CASRGGGRTYEQYF. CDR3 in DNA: TGTGCCAGCAGGGGTGGCGGGAGGACCTACGAGCAGTACTTC.

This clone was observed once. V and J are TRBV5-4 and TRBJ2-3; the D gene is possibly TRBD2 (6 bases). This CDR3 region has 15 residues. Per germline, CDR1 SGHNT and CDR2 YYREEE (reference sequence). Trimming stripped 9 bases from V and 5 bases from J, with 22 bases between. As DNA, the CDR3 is TGTGCCACCTCGGGACTCCTACAAAGTGGAGATACGCAGTATTTT. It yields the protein CATSGLLQSGDTQYF.

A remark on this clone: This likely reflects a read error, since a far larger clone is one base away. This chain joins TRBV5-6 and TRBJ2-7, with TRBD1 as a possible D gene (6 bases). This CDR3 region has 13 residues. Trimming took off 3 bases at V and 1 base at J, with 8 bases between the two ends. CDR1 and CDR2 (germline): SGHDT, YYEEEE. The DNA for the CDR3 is TGTGCCAGCAGCTCGGACAGTTCCTACGAGCAGTACTTC. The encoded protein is CASSSDSSYEQYF. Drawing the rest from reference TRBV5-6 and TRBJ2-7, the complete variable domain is DAGVTQSPTHLIKTRGQQVTLRCSPKSGHDTVSWYQQALGQGPQFIFQYYEEEERQRGNFPDRFSGHQFPNYSSELNVNALLLGDSALYLCASSSDSSYEQYFGPGTRLTVT.

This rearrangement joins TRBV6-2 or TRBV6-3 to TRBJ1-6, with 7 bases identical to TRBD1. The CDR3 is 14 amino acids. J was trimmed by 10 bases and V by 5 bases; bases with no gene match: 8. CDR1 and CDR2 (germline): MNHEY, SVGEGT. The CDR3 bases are TGTGCCAGCAGTCACCGGACAGGAACCTCACCCCTCCACTTT. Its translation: CASSHRTGTSPLHF.

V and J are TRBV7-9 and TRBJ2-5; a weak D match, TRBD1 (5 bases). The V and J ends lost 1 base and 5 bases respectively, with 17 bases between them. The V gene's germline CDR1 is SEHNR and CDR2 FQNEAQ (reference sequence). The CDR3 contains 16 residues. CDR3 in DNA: TGTGCCAGCAGCTTAGGCCCAGGGCTGGGTTTGGAGACCCAGTACTTC. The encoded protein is CASSLGPGLGLETQYF.

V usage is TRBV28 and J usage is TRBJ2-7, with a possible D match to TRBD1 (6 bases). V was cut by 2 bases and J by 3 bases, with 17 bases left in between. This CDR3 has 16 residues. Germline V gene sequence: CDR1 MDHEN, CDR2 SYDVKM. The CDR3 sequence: CASSLGTGPRVYEQYF. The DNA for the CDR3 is TGTGCCAGCAGTTTAGGCACAGGGCCCAGGGTCTACGAGCAGTACTTC.

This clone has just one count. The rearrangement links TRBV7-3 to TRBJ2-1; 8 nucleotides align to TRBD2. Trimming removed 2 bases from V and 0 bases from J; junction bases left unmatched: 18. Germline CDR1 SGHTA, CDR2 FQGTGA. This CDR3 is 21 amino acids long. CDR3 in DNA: TGTGCCAGCAGCTTATTTCGACGGGGGGGCCTCCAGCGAAGCTCCTACAATGAGCAGTTCTTC. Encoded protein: CASSLFRRGGLQRSSYNEQFF. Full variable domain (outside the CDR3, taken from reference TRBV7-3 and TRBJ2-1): GAGVSQTPSNKVTEKGKYVELRCDPISGHTALYWYRQSLGQGPEFLIYFQGTGAADDSGLPNDRFFAVRPEGSVSTLKIQRTERGDSAVYLCASSLFRRGGLQRSSYNEQFFGPGTRLTVL.

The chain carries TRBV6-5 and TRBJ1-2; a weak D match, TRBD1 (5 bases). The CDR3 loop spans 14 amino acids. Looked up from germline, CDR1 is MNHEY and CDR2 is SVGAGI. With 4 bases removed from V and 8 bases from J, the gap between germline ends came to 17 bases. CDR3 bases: TGTGCCAGCAGTTTGGGGGGACCGCCGGGCGGCTACACCTTC. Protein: CASSLGGPPGGYTF.

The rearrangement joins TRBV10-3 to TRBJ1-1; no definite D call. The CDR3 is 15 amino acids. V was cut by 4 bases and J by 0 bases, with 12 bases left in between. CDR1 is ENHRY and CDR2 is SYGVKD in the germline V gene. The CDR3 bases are TGTGCCATCAGTGGAACCTCCGGGGTGAACACTGAAGCTTTCTTT. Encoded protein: CAISGTSGVNTEAFF.

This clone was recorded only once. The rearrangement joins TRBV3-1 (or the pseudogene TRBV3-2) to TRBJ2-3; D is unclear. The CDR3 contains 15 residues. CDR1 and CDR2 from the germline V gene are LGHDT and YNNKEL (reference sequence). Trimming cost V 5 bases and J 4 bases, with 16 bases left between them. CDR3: CASSFGKLLADTQYF. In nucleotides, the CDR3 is TGTGCCAGCAGCTTTGGAAAGCTGCTGGCAGATACGCAGTATTTT.

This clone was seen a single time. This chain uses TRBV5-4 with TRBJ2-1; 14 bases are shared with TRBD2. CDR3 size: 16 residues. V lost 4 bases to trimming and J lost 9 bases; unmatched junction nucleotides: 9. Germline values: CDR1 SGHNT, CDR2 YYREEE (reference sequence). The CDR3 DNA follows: TGTGCCAGCAGCCCAAGGGGACTAGCGGGAGTGAGTGAGCAGTTCTTC. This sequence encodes CASSPRGLAGVSEQFF.

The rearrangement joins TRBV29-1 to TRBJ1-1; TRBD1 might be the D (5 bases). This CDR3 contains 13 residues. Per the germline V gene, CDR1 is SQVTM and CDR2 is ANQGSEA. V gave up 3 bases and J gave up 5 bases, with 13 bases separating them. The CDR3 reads CSVEGTASTEAFF. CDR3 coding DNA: TGCAGCGTTGAGGGGACGGCGAGTACTGAAGCTTTCTTT.

The CDR3 reads CASSEYFWEGRQPQHF. The CDR3 coding sequence is TGTGCCAGCAGTGAATACTTCTGGGAGGGCCGGCAGCCCCAGCATTTT. The genes are TRBV6-1 and TRBJ1-5; no firm D call. The V end lost 2 bases, the J end lost 7 bases, and 18 bases lay between the germline ends. This CDR3 is 16 amino acids long. Germline V gene sequence: CDR1 MNHNS, CDR2 SASEGT.

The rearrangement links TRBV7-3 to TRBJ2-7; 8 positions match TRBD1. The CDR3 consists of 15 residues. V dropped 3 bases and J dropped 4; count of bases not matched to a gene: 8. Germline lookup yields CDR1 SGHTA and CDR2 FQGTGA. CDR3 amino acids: CASSLQPGQDYEQYF. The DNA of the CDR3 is TGTGCCAGCAGCTTGCAACCGGGACAGGATTACGAGCAGTACTTC.

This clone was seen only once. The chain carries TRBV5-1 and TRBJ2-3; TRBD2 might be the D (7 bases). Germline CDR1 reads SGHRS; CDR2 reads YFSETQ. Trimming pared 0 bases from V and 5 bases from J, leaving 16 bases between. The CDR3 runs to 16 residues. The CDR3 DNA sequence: TGCGCCAGCAGCTTGGGGCTAAGGGGGGGCGGAGATACGCAGTATTTT. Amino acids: CASSLGLRGGGDTQYF.

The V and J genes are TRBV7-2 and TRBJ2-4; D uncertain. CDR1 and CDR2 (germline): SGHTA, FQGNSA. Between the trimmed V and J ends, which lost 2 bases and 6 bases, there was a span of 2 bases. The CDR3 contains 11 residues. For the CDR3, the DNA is TGTGCCAGCAGCTTAAGAAACATTCAGTACTTC. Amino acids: CASSLRNIQYF.